The 14 T cell receptor beta chains reported below all come from one sample, sequenced in a study of blood T cell repertoires in COVID-19. TCRdb's table, derived via immunoSEQ multiplex PCR, lists solely in-frame clones and lacks some. This sample has approximately 200,000 clones, with 80% to 90% found just once. The sequenced material came from PBMCs or T cells enriched from blood (not recorded which). The source is a woman aged 18 to 35 in a cohort exposed to, infected with or recovered from COVID-19 (not recorded which).

J is TRBJ1-1 and V is TRBV27, with a tentative D call TRBD1 (6 bases). V shed 4 bases and J shed 4 bases, with 16 bases lying between them. Germline V lookup: CDR1 MNHEY, CDR2 SMNVEV (reference sequence). This CDR3 is 15 amino acids long. The CDR3 nucleotides read TGTGCCAGCAGTTCCAGTCTGGGGGCTGGCACTGAAGCTTTCTTT. Translation gives CASSSSLGAGTEAFF.

The chain recombines TRBV9 with TRBJ1-4, with TRBD1 matching 9 bases. The V gene end was trimmed by 4 bases and the J gene end by 6 bases; junction bases not matched to a gene: 7. The CDR3 covers 15 residues. Germline V CDR1 and CDR2: SGDLS, YYNGEE. Here the CDR3 DNA reads TGTGCCAGCAGCCCATGGGACAGGGAGGATGAAAAACTGTTTTTT. Translated: CASSPWDREDEKLFF.

The rearrangement uses TRBV6-5 and TRBJ1-2; TRBD1 matches at 9 bases. The V gene end was trimmed by 6 bases and the J gene end by 3 bases; junction bases not matched to a gene: 8. The CDR3 extends over 15 amino acids. Germline V gene data show CDR1 as MNHEY and CDR2 as SVGAGI. DNA for the CDR3: TGTGCCAGCAGACCGGGACAGGGTCCCTACTATGGCTACACCTTC. Residues: CASRPGQGPYYGYTF.

The chain joins TRBV28 to TRBJ1-5; TRBD1 matches 7 bases. V shed 2 bases, J shed 5 bases, and the junction held 6 bases outside the gene matches. The CDR3 has 15 residues. Germline assignment: CDR1 MDHEN and CDR2 SYDVKM. DNA of the CDR3: TGTGCCAGCAGTTTACCCACAGGGGAGCATCAGCCCCAGCATTTT. Translation gives CASSLPTGEHQPQHF.

The J gene is TRBJ2-6, the V gene TRBV7-9, with TRBD1 identical over 8 bases. Trimming removed 0 bases from V and 6 bases from J; junction bases left unmatched: 10. Per the germline V gene, CDR1 is SEHNR and CDR2 is FQNEAQ (reference sequence). This CDR3 has 18 amino acids. CDR3 sequence: CASSLATARGREANVLTF. The CDR3 region has the DNA TGTGCCAGCAGCTTAGCGACGGCCAGGGGGCGAGAGGCCAACGTCCTGACTTTC.

A remark on this clone: The identical CDR3 is also encoded by other nucleotide sequences in the sample. CDR3 DNA: TGTGCCAGCAGTGAAGCGGGGACAGGAGTCTACGAGCAGTACTTC. Protein product: CASSEAGTGVYEQYF. The chain couples TRBV2 to TRBJ2-7; 8 bases fit TRBD1. V shed 0 bases and J 3 bases; nucleotides not matched to a gene: 4. The CDR3 runs 15 residues. Germline loops: CDR1 SNHLY, CDR2 FYNNEI.

The chain recombines TRBV10-3 with TRBJ2-7; D possibly corresponds to TRBD2 (6 bases). Trimming cost V 6 bases and J 2 bases, with 14 bases left between them. This CDR3 has 14 amino acids. Germline CDR1 reads ENHRY; CDR2 reads SYGVKD. The CDR3 nucleotides are TGTGCCATCAGGGTGCGGGATAACCCCTACGAGCAGTACTTC. It yields the protein CAIRVRDNPYEQYF.

The rearrangement links TRBV5-6 to TRBJ2-5; 7 bases fit TRBD1. From germline, CDR1 is SGHDT and CDR2 YYEEEE. The CDR3 is 13 residues long. Unmatched junction bases numbered 3, after V lost 2 bases and J lost 5 bases. In DNA, the CDR3 is TGTGCCAGCAGCTTAACAGGGGATGAGACCCAGTACTTC. Encoded protein: CASSLTGDETQYF. Full variable domain (rest looked up from reference TRBV5-6 and TRBJ2-5): DAGVTQSPTHLIKTRGQQVTLRCSPKSGHDTVSWYQQALGQGPQFIFQYYEEEERQRGNFPDRFSGHQFPNYSSELNVNALLLGDSALYLCASSLTGDETQYFGPGTRLLVL.

J is TRBJ2-6 and V is TRBV9, with 8 bases identical to TRBD2. Germline CDR1 is SGDLS and CDR2 is YYNGEE. The CDR3 has 17 residues. Trimming cost V 3 bases and J 0 bases; bases outside gene matches: 5. CDR3 DNA: TGTGCCAGCAGCGCCGGACTAGCCCTCTCTGGGGCCAACGTCCTGACTTTC. Translation gives CASSAGLALSGANVLTF.

The chain recombines TRBV2 with TRBJ1-3, with D possibly being TRBD1 (5 bases). CDR1 and CDR2 (germline): SNHLY, FYNNEI. This CDR3 spans 16 amino acids. Trimming took 5 bases from V and 0 from J, leaving 14 bases between them. The CDR3 protein is CASSYHPGLSGNTIYF. CDR3 sequence (DNA): TGTGCCAGCAGTTACCACCCAGGGCTCTCTGGAAACACCATATATTTT.

CDR3 loop: CASSSSSNEKLFF. The CDR3 DNA sequence: TGTGCCAGCAGTTCGAGCTCTAATGAAAAACTGTTTTTT. The rearrangement uses TRBV28 and TRBJ1-4; D remains ambiguous. This CDR3 has 13 residues. The ends were cut back, 4 bases at V and 3 bases at J, with 6 bases in the middle. The germline CDR1 and CDR2 sequences are MDHEN and SYDVKM.

The V and J genes are TRBV28 and TRBJ2-7; 10 bases are shared with TRBD1. The CDR3 extends over 16 amino acids. Looked up from germline, CDR1 is MDHEN and CDR2 is SYDVKM. Losses at the gene ends were 5 bases for V and 2 bases for J; bases not matched to a gene: 9. CDR3 bases: TGTGCCAGCAGTACTCCGGGACAGGGGCGGACCTACGAGCAGTACTTC. Translated: CASSTPGQGRTYEQYF.

The CDR3 DNA reads as TGTGCCAGCGTGGTGGGGCAGGGGATCTACAATGAGCAGTTCTTC. Translation: CASVVGQGIYNEQFF. This chain links TRBV2 with TRBJ2-1; a possible D gene is TRBD1 (6 bases). Per the germline V gene, CDR1 is SNHLY and CDR2 is FYNNEI. The CDR3 totals 15 residues. Trimming removed 8 bases from V and 3 bases from J, with 17 bases in between.

This clone appeared once. The chain combines TRBV2 with TRBJ2-2, with TRBD2 as a possible D gene (5 bases). From germline, CDR1 is SNHLY and CDR2 FYNNEI. V was clipped by 1 base and J by 5 bases, with 8 bases between them. The CDR3 sequence is 14 residues long. CDR3 bases: TGTGCCAGCAGTGAAGTCGGGGATACCGGGGAGCTGTTTTTT. Its translation: CASSEVGDTGELFF.